Listed here are 22 T cell receptor beta chains from one sample, sequenced in a study of CD8+CD57+ T cells in acquired aplastic anemia. The template used for profiling TCR beta VDJ and CDR3 was genomic DNA. TCRdb redid the calling of the reads with MiXCR, one entry per CDR3 protein. The table lists 150,000 to 200,000 distinct CDR3 sequences, about 60% of them singletons. The sample taken for sequencing was sorted CD4+, CD8+, or CD8+CD57+ T cells (not recorded which) from PBMCs. These receptor sequences come from a human donor in good health.

Turning to this clonotype: Just one base apart from a much larger clone, this may be a read error. V is TRBV6-4 and J is TRBJ2-7, with 8 bases aligning to TRBD1. V gave up 4 bases and J gave up 7 bases; unmatched junction bases: 12. Germline V lookup: CDR1 MRHNA, CDR2 SNTAGT. This CDR3 comprises 15 residues. CDR3: CASSATPGGWNEQYF. The CDR3 DNA reads TGTGCCAGCAGTGCCACTCCAGGGGGCTGGAATGAGCAGTACTTC.

CDR3 DNA: TGTGCCAGCAGTCGGGACAGTGTTAATGAGCAGTTCTTC. This encodes CASSRDSVNEQFF. The V call is TRBV5-4, the J call TRBJ2-1; the match to TRBD1 covers 7 bases. This CDR3 is built from 13 residues. Per the germline V gene, CDR1 is SGHNT and CDR2 is YYREEE (reference sequence). Unmatched junction bases numbered 6, after V lost 5 bases and J lost 7 bases.

This clonotype showed up many times. The V gene is TRBV12-3 or TRBV12-4, the J gene TRBJ1-2; D is perhaps TRBD1 (5 bases). V was shortened by 7 bases and J by 7 bases, with 13 bases between the two germline ends. The CDR3 sequence is 12 residues long. The CDR3 DNA reads TGTGCCAGCAAAAGGAGAGGGGTTGGCTACACCTTC. Its protein is CASKRRGVGYTF.

In this sample, this clonotype turned up a few times. The CDR3 DNA follows: TGTGCCAGCAGTTTGGGCAGTCCCTGGAATGAGCAGTTCTTC. It encodes CASSLGSPWNEQFF. The chain combines TRBV27 with TRBJ2-1; no clear D. V lost 3 bases and J 7 bases, leaving 13 bases between the germline ends. The CDR3 runs to 14 residues. The germline CDR1 and CDR2 sequences are MNHEY and SMNVEV (reference sequence).

This clonotype was recorded once. This chain links TRBV12-3 or TRBV12-4 with TRBJ2-7; D may match TRBD1 or TRBD2 (5 bases each). Trimming shortened V by 4 bases and J by 0 bases, and 7 bases separated the two germline ends. The length of the CDR3 is 13 residues. The CDR3 sequence is CASSYGASYEQYF. The CDR3 nucleotides read TGTGCCAGCAGTTACGGGGCCTCCTACGAGCAGTACTTC.

The chain links TRBV10-1 to TRBJ2-5; possibly TRBD2 for D (5 bases). Germline V gene lookup returns CDR1 WNHNN and CDR2 SYGVQD (reference sequence). V was trimmed by 6 bases and J by 1 base, leaving 18 bases between them. The CDR3 is made up of 16 amino acids. CDR3 nucleotide sequence: TGCGCCAGCAGCGGAAGCGGTCTTGGGGTCCAAGAGACCCAGTACTTC. This translates into CASSGSGLGVQETQYF.

The CDR3 reads CASSPGTLSYEQYF. In DNA, the CDR3 is TGTGCCAGCAGCCCCGGGACCCTATCCTACGAGCAGTACTTC. V usage is TRBV5-8 and J usage is TRBJ2-7; possibly TRBD1 or TRBD2 for D (5 bases each). Germline CDR1 reads SGHTS; CDR2 reads YDEGEE. This CDR3 spans 14 amino acids. V lost 4 bases and J 1 base, leaving 12 bases between the germline ends. The full variable domain, with the rest looked up from reference TRBV5-8 and TRBJ2-7, is EAGVTQSPTHLIKTRGQQATLRCSPISGHTSVYWYQQALGLGLQFLLWYDEGEERNRGNFPPRFSGRQFPNYSSELNVNALELEDSALYLCASSPGTLSYEQYFGPGTRLTVT.

The chain couples TRBV9 to TRBJ1-2, with D hard to call. Trimming took off 4 bases at V and 2 bases at J, with 15 bases between the two ends. Germline-derived CDR1 and CDR2 are SGDLS and YYNGEE. This CDR3 is built from 15 residues. Here the CDR3 reads CASSSPAGENYGYTF. CDR3 nucleotide sequence: TGTGCCAGCAGCTCCCCTGCGGGAGAAAACTATGGCTACACCTTC.

The chain employs TRBV7-9 and TRBJ1-2; D ambiguous. The CDR3 is made up of 16 amino acids. Germline V gene lookup returns CDR1 SEHNR and CDR2 FQNEAQ (reference sequence). The germline V and J ends were trimmed by 1 base and 3 bases, with 15 bases remaining between them. CDR3 coding DNA: TGTGCCAGCAGCTTAGGATCTTCGGGGATTGACTATGGCTACACCTTC. Its translation is CASSLGSSGIDYGYTF.

The V gene is TRBV6-4, the J gene TRBJ1-1, with 7 bases fitting TRBD1. Trimming took 4 bases from V and 2 from J; bases not matched to a gene: 4. CDR1 is MRHNA, CDR2 SNTAGT, per germline. CDR3 length equals 14 residues. Here the CDR3 reads CASSAGGVNTEAFF. For the CDR3, the DNA is TGTGCCAGCAGTGCAGGGGGGGTCAACACTGAAGCTTTCTTT.

The chain carries TRBV12-3 or TRBV12-4 and TRBJ2-5, with D hard to call. Trimming shortened V by 6 bases and J by 5 bases, and 10 bases separated the two germline ends. CDR3 length equals 12 residues. In nucleotides, the CDR3 is TGTGCCAGCAGGACGTATGGGGAGACCCAGTACTTC. Translating gives CASRTYGETQYF.

This clonotype came up a few times. The chain couples TRBV10-3 to TRBJ2-7; 7 bases match TRBD2. V trimming: 3 bases; J trimming: 3 bases; junction bases outside the gene matches: 8. This CDR3 has 15 amino acids. Germline V gene lookup returns CDR1 ENHRY and CDR2 SYGVKD. The CDR3 region has the DNA TGTGCCATCAGTGATTTGTACCAGCGGGGCTACGAGCAGTACTTC. The encoded protein is CAISDLYQRGYEQYF.

The J gene is TRBJ1-4, the V gene TRBV19; D remains unclear. The CDR3 covers 14 residues. The V end lost 2 bases, the J end lost 10 bases, and 14 bases lay between the germline ends. The germline CDR1 and CDR2 sequences are LNHDA and SQIVND (reference sequence). The CDR3 loop is CASSIRERPRKLFF. CDR3 nucleotide sequence: TGTGCCAGTAGTATAAGAGAACGGCCTAGAAAACTGTTTTTT.

The V gene is TRBV7-9, the J gene TRBJ2-7; D unclear. V was shortened by 5 bases and J by 6 bases, with 20 bases between the two germline ends. Germline CDR1 SEHNR, CDR2 FQNEAQ (reference sequence). CDR3 length: 15 amino acids. This CDR3 is CASSRRAPGPGEQYF. CDR3 coding DNA: TGTGCCAGCAGCCGGCGAGCGCCAGGACCGGGCGAGCAGTACTTC.

Details on this clonotype: At one end the junction does not follow the germline gene, possibly because of a read error. This chain uses TRBV7-9 with TRBJ2-7; no firm D call. CDR3 size: 13 residues. Germline lookup yields CDR1 SEHNR and CDR2 FQNEAQ (reference sequence). The CDR3: CASSQGSTYEQYF. CDR3 nucleotide sequence: TGCGCCAGCAGCCAAGGATCAACCTACGAGCAGTACTTC.

The chain uses TRBV10-1 and TRBJ1-3; 10 bases agree with TRBD1. Trimming removed 5 bases from V and 2 bases from J; junction bases left unmatched: 3. Germline values: CDR1 WNHNN, CDR2 SYGVQD (reference sequence). This CDR3 contains 15 residues. CDR3 coding DNA: TGCGCCAGCAGTATGGACAGGGGGACTGGAAACACCATATATTTT. Translated: CASSMDRGTGNTIYF.

The DNA for the CDR3 is TGTGCCAGCAGTCCGGGATCCGGGGGCAATCAGCCCCAGCATTTT. It specifies CASSPGSGGNQPQHF. The chain employs TRBV7-3 and TRBJ1-5; D remains unclear. The germline V and J ends were trimmed by 6 bases and 2 bases, with 14 bases remaining between them. The germline CDR1 and CDR2 sequences are SGHTA and FQGTGA. The CDR3 has 15 amino acids.

Comments on this clonotype: This sequence may be a read error, since a much larger clone differs from it by one base. This chain joins TRBV30 and TRBJ2-7; possibly TRBD1 for D (6 bases). The CDR3 is made up of 11 amino acids. Germline values: CDR1 GTSNPN, CDR2 SVGIG (reference sequence). In nucleotides, the CDR3 is TGTGCCTGGCTACAGGGCTACGATCAGTACTTC. The encoded protein is CAWLQGYDQYF.

This clonotype came up once. The chain recombines TRBV7-9 with TRBJ1-6, with 7 nucleotides matching TRBD1. The germline V gene encodes CDR1 SEHNR and CDR2 FQNEAQ (reference sequence). J was trimmed by 9 bases and V by 5 bases; bases with no gene match: 7. The CDR3 is made up of 14 amino acids. The CDR3 here is CASSPRDSLSPLHF. CDR3 in DNA: TGTGCCAGCAGCCCCCGGGACAGCCTTTCACCCCTCCACTTT.

The chain links TRBV7-3 to TRBJ2-1, with D possibly matching TRBD1 (5 bases). Germline V gene sequence: CDR1 SGHTA, CDR2 FQGTGA. This CDR3 comprises 20 residues. The V end lost 5 bases, the J end lost 4 bases, and 30 bases lay between the germline ends. The CDR3 coding sequence is TGTGCCAGCAGCCTCAGGGCCCAAACCTCTATCGTCCCGCTGTACAATGAGCAGTTCTTC. It translates to CASSLRAQTSIVPLYNEQFF.

V is TRBV7-8 and J is TRBJ2-7; no clear D. The CDR3 is 15 amino acids. CDR1 is SGHVS and CDR2 is FQNEAQ in the germline V gene. The ends were cut back, 0 bases at V and 1 base at J, with 10 bases in the middle. CDR3 sequence reads: CASSLAARISYEQYF. CDR3 coding DNA: TGTGCCAGCAGCTTAGCAGCGCGGATTTCCTACGAGCAGTACTTC.

Comment on this clonotype: Relative to the germline gene, one junction end is altered; a read error may explain this. The genes are TRBV7-9 and TRBJ2-5; D may correspond to TRBD1 or TRBD2 (5 bases each). The CDR3 spans 12 residues. The germline V gene has CDR1 SEHNR and CDR2 FQNEAQ (reference sequence). CDR3 sequence: CASSFSRDQPGF. The CDR3 coding sequence is TGTGCCAGCAGCTTTAGCCGGGACCAGCCCGGCTTC.